Listed here are 29 T cell receptor beta chains from one sample, sequenced in a study of control samples from healthy donors and cancer patients. Method: immunoSEQ multiplex PCR; TCRdb's copy keeps in-frame clones and lacks some. Among 400,000 to 450,000 clones listed, roughly 90% were seen once. The sample consisted of PBMCs. Receptors were obtained from a man in his forties or fifties with head and neck cancer.

This clone has only one observation. The rearrangement joins TRBV28 to TRBJ1-2; D is unclear. This CDR3 region has 13 residues. V dropped 2 bases and J dropped 8 bases, with 12 bases sitting between them. Germline values: CDR1 MDHEN, CDR2 SYDVKM. The CDR3 spells CASSLEWTEGYTF. The CDR3 DNA sequence: TGTGCCAGCAGTTTAGAGTGGACCGAAGGCTACACCTTC.

This clone has a handful of counts. The CDR3 coding sequence is TGTGCCAGCAGTGAAGCGAGGGTATCGGAGACCCAGTACTTC. It translates to CASSEARVSETQYF. The chain uses TRBV6-1 and TRBJ2-5; possibly TRBD2 for D (5 bases). From germline, CDR1 is MNHNS and CDR2 SASEGT. This CDR3 is built from 14 residues. V was pared by 0 bases and J by 5 bases, with 10 bases between.

This chain connects TRBV7-2 to TRBJ2-5; D remains ambiguous. Germline V lookup: CDR1 SGHTA, CDR2 FQGNSA. With 3 bases removed from V and 0 bases from J, the gap between germline ends came to 8 bases. This CDR3 spans 14 amino acids. The CDR3: CASSFRPNQETQYF. The CDR3 nucleotides read TGTGCCAGCAGCTTCCGACCTAACCAAGAGACCCAGTACTTC.

This sequence joins TRBV6-5 and TRBJ1-5; possible D gene TRBD1, 5 bases. This CDR3 comprises 15 residues. Germline V lookup: CDR1 MNHEY, CDR2 SVGAGI. The V end lost 6 bases, the J end lost 0 bases, and 12 bases lay between the germline ends. DNA for the CDR3: TGTGCCAGCAGCCCGACAGTCTATAGCAATCAGCCCCAGCATTTT. Translating gives CASSPTVYSNQPQHF.

This clone appeared a few times. V gene TRBV5-3 combines with J gene TRBJ1-5; TRBD1 aligns across 7 bases. TRBV5-3 falls under the ORF class, with uncertain function. The CDR3 sequence is 14 residues long. V lost 4 bases and J lost 4; bases outside the gene matches: 5. In DNA, the CDR3 is TGTGCCAGAAGCCCGGGACAGAAAAATCAGCCCCAGCATTTT. This translates into CARSPGQKNQPQHF.

This chain connects TRBV30 to TRBJ1-3; no reliable D call. Germline V lookup: CDR1 GTSNPN, CDR2 SVGIG (reference sequence). The CDR3 runs 17 residues. The ends were cut back, 5 bases at V and 0 bases at J, with 20 bases in the middle. The CDR3 sequence: CAWSYYVGRNSGNTIYF. The CDR3 nucleotides are TGTGCCTGGTCCTACTATGTGGGTCGAAACTCTGGAAACACCATATATTTT.

This clone was recorded a few times. Here the CDR3 reads CASSWDTGDEQYF. The DNA for the CDR3 is TGTGCCAGCAGTTGGGATACAGGGGACGAGCAGTACTTC. J is TRBJ2-7 and V is TRBV12-3 or TRBV12-4; 7 nucleotides match TRBD1. V shed 4 bases and J 5 bases; nucleotides not matched to a gene: 5. This CDR3 has 13 amino acids.

The V and J genes are TRBV9 and TRBJ2-5, with D perhaps TRBD1 or TRBD2 (5 bases each). CDR1 and CDR2 from the germline V gene are SGDLS and YYNGEE. This CDR3 has 14 residues. V was trimmed by 0 bases and J by 4 bases, leaving 10 bases between them. This CDR3 reads CASSVGSGTETQYF. The DNA for the CDR3 is TGTGCCAGCAGCGTAGGATCAGGGACAGAGACCCAGTACTTC.

The chain has TRBV7-8 and TRBJ2-1, with TRBD2 matching over 11 bases. J lost 4 bases, V lost 2 bases, and 10 bases had no gene match. The CDR3 length is 18 residues. Germline lookup yields CDR1 SGHVS and CDR2 FQNEAQ. For the CDR3, the DNA is TGTGCCAGCAGCTTAACCCGCTTAGCGGGGGGGCCATACAATGAGCAGTTCTTC. Residues: CASSLTRLAGGPYNEQFF.

Turning to this clone: A far larger clone is one base from this, pointing to a likely read error. The chain is built from TRBV11-1 and TRBJ2-2; D remains ambiguous. From germline, CDR1 is SGHAT and CDR2 FQDESV (reference sequence). The CDR3 has 13 amino acids. The V and J ends lost 5 bases and 4 bases respectively, with 8 bases between them. Here the CDR3 reads CASSPFGTGELFF. CDR3 nucleotide sequence: TGTGCCAGCAGCCCTTTTGGCACCGGGGAGCTGTTTTTT.

V usage is TRBV19 and J usage is TRBJ1-1, with D unresolved. This CDR3 has 15 residues. V lost 5 bases, J lost 2 bases, and 15 bases lay in between. CDR1 LNHDA and CDR2 SQIVND come from the germline V gene (reference sequence). CDR3 bases: TGTGCCAGTAGTCCTCTTCGGACGTATAACACTGAAGCTTTCTTT. Translation: CASSPLRTYNTEAFF.

The chain has TRBV19 and TRBJ2-1; D is ambiguous. Germline V CDR1 and CDR2: LNHDA, SQIVND (reference sequence). V was cut by 1 base and J by 7 bases, with 8 bases left in between. CDR3 length: 13 residues. The CDR3 region has the DNA TGTGCCAGTAGTATAGGAAGAGGAAATGAGCAGTTCTTC. The encoded protein is CASSIGRGNEQFF.

This clone has a single count. V is TRBV5-4 and J is TRBJ2-1, with D possibly being TRBD2 (6 bases). Germline values: CDR1 SGHNT, CDR2 YYREEE (reference sequence). V was shortened by 6 bases and J by 6 bases, with 19 bases between the two germline ends. The CDR3 has 15 amino acids. The CDR3 region is CASNGGTSRGNEQFF. Here the CDR3 DNA reads TGTGCCAGCAATGGGGGGACTTCGAGGGGCAATGAGCAGTTCTTC. Full variable domain (missing parts from reference TRBV5-4 and TRBJ2-1): ETGVTQSPTHLIKTRGQQVTLRCSSQSGHNTVSWYQQALGQGPQFIFQYYREEENGRGNFPPRFSGLQFPNYSSELNVNALELDDSALYLCASNGGTSRGNEQFFGPGTRLTVL.

This chain joins TRBV18 and TRBJ1-3, with D perhaps TRBD1 (6 bases). In germline, CDR1 is KGHSH, CDR2 LQKENI. The CDR3 spans 16 residues. The V end lost 2 bases, the J end lost 1 base, and 12 bases lay between the germline ends. In nucleotides, the CDR3 is TGTGCCAGCTCACCATCACCAGGGGCTTCTGGAAACACCATATATTTT. Its translation is CASSPSPGASGNTIYF. Together with reference TRBV18 and TRBJ1-3, the CDR3 gives the full variable domain: NAGVMQNPRHLVRRRGQEARLRCSPMKGHSHVYWYRQLPEEGLKFMVYLQKENIIDESGMPKERFSAEFPKEGPSILRIQQVVRGDSAAYFCASSPSPGASGNTIYFGEGSWLTVV.

The chain uses TRBV28 and TRBJ2-3; D is unresolved. This CDR3 region has 13 residues. Per germline, CDR1 MDHEN and CDR2 SYDVKM. V dropped 3 bases and J dropped 1 base, with 5 bases sitting between them. This CDR3 reads CASSLQGTDTQYF. The CDR3 region has the DNA TGTGCCAGCAGTTTGCAGGGCACAGATACGCAGTATTTT.

Note on this clone: Other DNA sequences from this sample encode an identical CDR3 as well. DNA for the CDR3: TGTGCCAGCAGCGCCGGCACAGATACGCAGTATTTT. Its translation is CASSAGTDTQYF. The gene calls are TRBV9 and TRBJ2-3; D remains ambiguous. CDR1 and CDR2 from the germline V gene are SGDLS and YYNGEE. The CDR3 length is 12 residues. V was pared by 3 bases and J by 1 base, with 3 bases between.

The chain has TRBV6-5 and TRBJ2-7; D uncertain. The CDR3 covers 14 residues. Per the germline V gene, CDR1 is MNHEY and CDR2 is SVGAGI. V lost 5 bases, J lost 2 bases, and 13 bases lay in between. CDR3 sequence: CASSIETVAYEQYF. The CDR3 region has the DNA TGTGCCAGCAGTATCGAGACGGTCGCCTACGAGCAGTACTTC.

This chain connects TRBV24-1 to TRBJ1-1; D may be TRBD1 (5 bases). The CDR3 covers 15 residues. The germline CDR1 and CDR2 sequences are KGHDR and SFDVKD. The V and J ends lost 4 bases and 8 bases respectively, with 19 bases between them. For the CDR3, the DNA is TGTGCCACCAGTGACCCCACCCGGGACGCCGGAGAAGCTTTCTTT. This translates into CATSDPTRDAGEAFF.

The gene calls are TRBV9 and TRBJ2-5, with TRBD1 identical over 9 bases. This CDR3 is 15 amino acids long. CDR1 is SGDLS and CDR2 is YYNGEE in the germline V gene. J gave up 8 bases and V 4 bases, and 12 bases lay outside the gene matches. The CDR3: CASSPPVRTGETQYF. CDR3 nucleotide sequence: TGTGCCAGCAGCCCCCCCGTCCGGACAGGGGAAACCCAGTACTTC.

The chain couples TRBV5-1 to TRBJ2-5; TRBD2 aligns across 10 bases. Germline V gene lookup returns CDR1 SGHRS and CDR2 YFSETQ. The CDR3 is made up of 17 amino acids. Trimming took 0 bases from V and 2 from J; bases not matched to a gene: 7. The CDR3 spells CASSLAGASGGQETQYF. CDR3 DNA sequence: TGCGCCAGCAGCTTGGCCGGGGCTAGCGGGGGACAAGAGACCCAGTACTTC.

The sample holds a few counts of this clone. The genes are TRBV6-5 and TRBJ2-2, with a possible D match to TRBD1 (5 bases). In germline, CDR1 is MNHEY, CDR2 SVGAGI. The CDR3 has 15 residues. Trimming cost V 6 bases and J 3 bases, with 14 bases left between them. Here the CDR3 DNA reads TGTGCCAGCAGGTGGTTAGGGGCGGACACCGGGGAGCTGTTTTTT. Translated, it gives CASRWLGADTGELFF.

The V and J genes are TRBV7-9 and TRBJ2-5; D uncertain. V was cut by 1 base and J by 5 bases, with 11 bases left in between. The CDR3 length is 14 residues. The germline V gene has CDR1 SEHNR and CDR2 FQNEAQ (reference sequence). CDR3 protein: CASSLDRVSETQYF. CDR3 DNA: TGTGCCAGCAGCTTAGATAGGGTATCGGAGACCCAGTACTTC.

J is TRBJ2-1 and V is TRBV6-5; the D gene is possibly TRBD2 (6 bases). V lost 6 bases, J lost 9 bases, and 15 bases lay in between. Per germline, CDR1 MNHEY and CDR2 SVGAGI. The CDR3 is 13 amino acids. CDR3 sequence reads: CASRLTGEREQFF. DNA of the CDR3: TGTGCCAGCAGGTTGACGGGGGAGCGTGAGCAGTTCTTC.

V usage is TRBV11-2 and J usage is TRBJ2-5; D may be TRBD1 (5 bases). Germline V gives CDR1 SGHAT, CDR2 FQNNGV. V lost 0 bases, J lost 7 bases, and 12 bases lay in between. CDR3 length equals 14 residues. The CDR3 nucleotides read TGTGCCAGCAGCTTAGATAGCAGGGTCGGGACCCAGTACTTC. Translation: CASSLDSRVGTQYF.

The J gene is TRBJ2-7, the V gene TRBV5-5; TRBD1 aligns across 8 bases. Germline values: CDR1 SGHKS, CDR2 YYEKEE (reference sequence). This CDR3 spans 14 amino acids. The ends lost 2 bases at V and 6 bases at J; junction bases unmatched: 7. In DNA form, the CDR3 reads TGTGCCAGCAGCTTTAGCCAGGGGGCCCTCGAGCAGTACTTC. Protein: CASSFSQGALEQYF.

The gene calls are TRBV15 and TRBJ1-4; D remains unclear. The ends were cut back, 5 bases at V and 0 bases at J, with 10 bases in the middle. CDR3 length: 15 amino acids. The germline V gene encodes CDR1 LNHNV and CDR2 YYDKDF (reference sequence). The CDR3 region is CATSLHGATNEKLFF. Here the CDR3 DNA reads TGTGCCACCAGCCTCCACGGTGCAACTAATGAAAAACTGTTTTTT.

The chain uses TRBV25-1 and TRBJ1-6; 7 bases align to TRBD1. Germline lookup yields CDR1 MGHDK and CDR2 SYGVNS. V lost 4 bases and J lost 3; bases outside the gene matches: 3. This CDR3 is 15 amino acids long. CDR3 loop: CASSGQGLYNSPLHF. The CDR3 DNA is TGTGCCAGCAGTGGACAGGGTCTCTATAATTCACCCCTCCACTTT.

V usage is TRBV7-2 and J usage is TRBJ1-5; no definite D call. This CDR3 comprises 15 residues. With 0 bases removed from V and 7 bases from J, the gap between germline ends came to 13 bases. Germline V gene lookup returns CDR1 SGHTA and CDR2 FQGNSA. CDR3 in DNA: TGTGCCAGCAGCTTAGCCGGGGTAAGAGGGCAGCCCCAGCATTTT. Its protein product is CASSLAGVRGQPQHF.

The V gene is TRBV27, the J gene TRBJ2-7, with a tentative D call TRBD1 (5 bases). CDR3 length: 14 amino acids. Trimming pared 0 bases from V and 6 bases from J, leaving 12 bases between. The germline V gene has CDR1 MNHEY and CDR2 SMNVEV (reference sequence). The CDR3: CASSLSPGQVEQYF. The CDR3 bases are TGTGCCAGCAGTTTATCGCCAGGGCAAGTCGAGCAGTACTTC.